Sequencing of this T cell receptor (beta chain) was carried out in a study of T cell responses to AZD1222 COVID-19 vaccine. Libraries were prepared by immunoSEQ multiplex PCR; TCRdb keeps only in-frame clonotypes and omits some of them. The data hold about 150,000 clones, with approximately 90% observed a single time. V lost 4 bases to trimming and J lost 10 bases, with 15 bases between them. Germline V gene data show CDR1 as SGHTS and CDR2 as YDEGEE. This CDR3 has 13 amino acids. The starting material was peripheral blood, obtained on day 0 of MenACWY control vaccination. The V call is TRBV5-8, the J call TRBJ2-1; D is undetermined. The TCR was taken from an adult in good health. The DNA of the CDR3 is TGTGCCAGCAGCCGCCAGAAGACCGCCGAGCAGTTCTTC. Translated, it gives CASSRQKTAEQFF.